This TCR beta chain was recorded in a study of response to subunit inactivated influenza vaccine. Study-level results: That few new T cells are recruited by each seasonal influenza vaccination was the authors' suggestion.

A single record per CDR3 protein comes from TCRdb applying MiXCR to the RT-PCR reads. The sample yields fewer than 250,000 distinct CDR3 sequences, roughly 14% seen once. Germline V gives CDR1 LGHNA, CDR2 YNFKEQ. Trimming cost V 2 bases and J 7 bases, with 16 bases left between them. This CDR3 is built from 15 residues. On this clonotype itself: Its specificity is unknown.

The chain uses TRBV4-2 and TRBJ2-3; possibly TRBD2 for D (5 bases). The clonotype was recovered from a man over 45 who received an inactivated influenza vaccine. The source was CD8+ T cells sorted from PBMCs, collected more than 4 days after vaccination. As DNA, the CDR3 is TGTGCCAGCAGCCAAATTTCCCAACTAGGACATACGCAGTATTTT. This encodes CASSQISQLGHTQYF.